The 2 T cell receptor beta chains given below trace back to one sample, sequenced in a study of blood T cells in healthy people across ages. Using a J-beta primer mix together with a sample-barcoded 5' primer, a second PCR was run for roughly 7 to 11 cycles. MiXCR, run by TCRdb on the 5' RACE reads, gives a single entry per CDR3 protein. In the table there are fewer than 600,000 distinct CDR3 sequences, around 27% of which are singletons. The same data also went into a second study, on T cells of mothers and their children.

The specimen was blood. The receptors originated from a boy between 2 and 10 years old in good health.

The chain couples TRBV3-1 to TRBJ2-6; D not resolved. CDR3 length: 17 residues. V gave up 2 bases and J gave up 0 bases, with 11 bases separating them. Germline V CDR1 and CDR2: LGHDT, YNNKEL (reference sequence). The CDR3 DNA sequence: TGTGCCAGCAGCCAACAACCCCGGATCTCTGGGGCCAACGTCCTGACTTTC. Translated, it gives CASSQQPRISGANVLTF.

This clonotype was seen once. V is TRBV20-1 and J is TRBJ2-5; TRBD2 matches at 9 bases. The assigned J gene may be wrong: the sequence end matches TRBJ2-7 better. The CDR3 runs to 14 residues. CDR1 is DFQATT, CDR2 SNEGSKA, per germline (reference sequence). The CDR3 here is CSARLAGRSYEQYF. Here the CDR3 DNA reads TGCAGTGCTAGGCTAGCGGGAAGGTCCTACGAGCAGTACTTC.